These T cell receptor beta chains were read from a single sample in a study of control samples from healthy donors and cancer patients. Generated by immunoSEQ multiplex PCR, the TCRdb table keeps only in-frame clones and is missing some. The repertoire has tens of thousands of clones, about 88% of them found once; the top ten carry about 15%. Material for sequencing was blood. The receptors stem from a woman between 65 and 79 years old in good health. Both conserved end residues are part of each CDR3. The D gene is left open where the match is weak. The size entry is marked missing in some rows and otherwise reads once, few, many or a size class.

V: TRBV12-3/TRBV12-4; size: few; D: NA; J: TRBJ1-3; DNA: TGTGCCAGCAGTCCTCGGACGCTAGGGACCATATATTTT; CDR3: CASSPRTLGTIYF
V: TRBV6-5; size: NA; D: TRBD2; J: TRBJ2-5; DNA: TGTGCCAGCACTCCCGGACTAGTGCAAGAGACCCAGTACTTC; CDR3: CASTPGLVQETQYF
V: TRBV7-9; size: NA; D: NA; J: TRBJ2-2; DNA: TGTGCCAGCAACAAGGGACGGACGAACACCGGGGAGCTGTTTTTT; CDR3: CASNKGRTNTGELFF
V: TRBV6-6; size: once; D: TRBD1; J: TRBJ2-5; DNA: TGTGCCAGCAGTCCCCTGGATGGGACAGGGAGTGCGGAGACCCAGTACTTC; CDR3: CASSPLDGTGSAETQYF
V: TRBV6-4; size: NA; D: NA; J: TRBJ1-1; DNA: TGTGCCAGCAAGAAAGATGCCGGCACTGAAGCTTTCTTT; CDR3: CASKKDAGTEAFF
V: TRBV6-5; size: NA; D: NA; J: TRBJ1-1; DNA: TGTGCCAGCAGCCTCAGGGGTGAAGCTTTCTTT; CDR3: CASSLRGEAFF
V: TRBV13; size: NA; D: TRBD1; J: TRBJ1-2; DNA: TGTGCCAGCAGTCGGGGACAGGACTATGGCTACACCTTC; CDR3: CASSRGQDYGYTF
V: TRBV2; size: NA; D: NA; J: TRBJ2-1; DNA: TGTGCCAGCAGTGAAGTGGACCTCACTAGGTTCTTC; CDR3: CASSEVDLTRFF
V: TRBV11-2; size: NA; D: NA; J: TRBJ1-1; DNA: TGTGCCAGCAGCTTAATTGGAGGTCGGAACACTGAAGCTTTCTTT; CDR3: CASSLIGGRNTEAFF
V: TRBV3-1/TRBV3-2; size: NA; D: NA; J: TRBJ1-6; DNA: TGTGCCAGCAGCCAGAGGTCGACGGATTCACCCCTCCACTTT; CDR3: CASSQRSTDSPLHF
V: TRBV4-1; size: NA; D: TRBD2; J: TRBJ2-7; DNA: TGCGCCAGCAGCTATACTAGCGGGGGGCAATACGAGCAGTACTTC; CDR3: CASSYTSGGQYEQYF
V: TRBV20-1; size: NA; D: NA; J: TRBJ2-1; DNA: TGCAGTGCTAGGCCCGGCAATGAGCAGTTCTTC; CDR3: CSARPGNEQFF
V: TRBV3-1/TRBV3-2; size: few; D: NA; J: TRBJ1-3; DNA: TGTGCCAGCAGCCAAGACACCCATGGAAACACCATATATTTT; CDR3: CASSQDTHGNTIYF
V: TRBV19; size: NA; D: NA; J: TRBJ1-1; DNA: TGTGCCAGTAGTGCTTGGCCAGGGGCGAGTTCCAGGACTGAAGCTTTCTTT; CDR3: CASSAWPGASSRTEAFF
V: TRBV3-1/TRBV3-2; size: NA; D: NA; J: TRBJ1-2; DNA: TGTGCCAGCAGCCAACAGGGGCCGGCAAGAGATGGCTACACCTTC; CDR3: CASSQQGPARDGYTF
V: TRBV10-3; size: NA; D: NA; J: TRBJ1-4; DNA: TGTGCCATCGGAGGGGCAACTAATGAAAAACTGTTTTTT; CDR3: CAIGGATNEKLFF
V: TRBV6-1; size: few; D: NA; J: TRBJ2-2; DNA: TGTGCCAGCAGTGAACGGGGCCCCGGGGAGCTGTTTTTT; CDR3: CASSERGPGELFF
V: TRBV27; size: NA; D: TRBD1; J: TRBJ1-6; DNA: TGTGCCAGCAGTTCCCCCAGGGGGGGGCAGTATTCACCCCTCCACTTT; CDR3: CASSSPRGGQYSPLHF
V: TRBV11-2; size: NA; D: NA; J: TRBJ2-5; DNA: TGTGCCAGCAGCCCCCCCGGGGCCCAAGAGACCCAGTACTTC; CDR3: CASSPPGAQETQYF
V: TRBV19; size: NA; D: NA; J: TRBJ1-2; DNA: TGTGCCAGTAATCATGTGACAGCGAATAACTATGGCTACACCTTC; CDR3: CASNHVTANNYGYTF
V: TRBV19; size: once; D: TRBD2; J: TRBJ2-6; DNA: TGTGCCAGTAGTGGCGGGAGCTCTGGGGCCAACGTCCTGACTTTC; CDR3: CASSGGSSGANVLTF
V: TRBV14; size: NA; D: NA; J: TRBJ1-4; DNA: TGTGCCAGCAGCCGGGGCGGTTTGCAGGAAAAACTGTTTTTT; CDR3: CASSRGGLQEKLFF
V: TRBV2; size: NA; D: TRBD1; J: TRBJ2-1; DNA: TGTGCCAGCAGTGAAAGGCAGGGGGTTTTCGATGAGCAGTTCTTC; CDR3: CASSERQGVFDEQFF
V: TRBV28; size: NA; D: NA; J: TRBJ1-1; DNA: TGTGCCAGCAGTTCCCGCCTCACAGTGAACACTGAAGCTTTCTTT; CDR3: CASSSRLTVNTEAFF
V: TRBV19; size: NA; D: TRBD2; J: TRBJ2-1; DNA: TGTGCCACCGGACTAGCGGGGGGGAATGAGCAGTTCTTC; CDR3: CATGLAGGNEQFF
V: TRBV5-8; size: NA; D: NA; J: TRBJ1-3; DNA: TGTGCCAGCAGCTTAACAGGGACTGGAAACACCATATATTTT; CDR3: CASSLTGTGNTIYF
V: TRBV12-3/TRBV12-4; size: NA; D: NA; J: TRBJ1-6; DNA: TGTGCCAGCGGCTTTGGGGAGGAATCACCCCTCCACTTT; CDR3: CASGFGEESPLHF
V: TRBV5-1; size: NA; D: TRBD1; J: TRBJ2-7; DNA: TGCGCCAGCGCCCCACAGGGGGGAACCTACGAGCAGTACTTC; CDR3: CASAPQGGTYEQYF
V: TRBV19; size: NA; D: NA; J: TRBJ1-1; DNA: TGTGCCAGTTGCCGTACGACAGCTCCGAACACTGAAGCTTTCTTT; CDR3: CASCRTTAPNTEAFF
V: TRBV7-2; size: NA; D: NA; J: TRBJ1-3; DNA: TGTGCCAGCAGCTGGGACGCTGGAAACACCATATATTTT; CDR3: CASSWDAGNTIYF
V: TRBV5-4; size: NA; D: NA; J: TRBJ2-7; DNA: TGTGCCAGCGGAGAGAAGGGTGAGCAGTACTTC; CDR3: CASGEKGEQYF
V: TRBV6-1; size: NA; D: NA; J: TRBJ2-7; DNA: TGTGCCAGCAGTGAACACCCCGGGACAAACTACGAGCAGTACTTC; CDR3: CASSEHPGTNYEQYF
V: TRBV3-1/TRBV3-2; size: NA; D: NA; J: TRBJ1-1; DNA: TGTGCCAGCAGCCAAGCAACCTTGGAGAGGGATGAAGCTTTCTTT; CDR3: CASSQATLERDEAFF
V: TRBV6-6; size: NA; D: NA; J: TRBJ1-1; DNA: TGTGCCAGCGAGAACGGGGGATTGAACACTGAAGCTTTCTTT; CDR3: CASENGGLNTEAFF
V: TRBV27; size: NA; D: NA; J: TRBJ1-2; DNA: TGTGCCAGCTGGCGCGCCGGGTATGGCTACACCTTC; CDR3: CASWRAGYGYTF
V: TRBV19; size: NA; D: TRBD1; J: TRBJ1-5; DNA: TGTGCCAGTAATACAGGGGGCGGCCAGCCCCAGCATTTT; CDR3: CASNTGGGQPQHF
V: TRBV6-1; size: once; D: NA; J: TRBJ2-2; DNA: TGTGCCAGCAGTGAAGGAGTTACCACCGGGGAGCTGTTTTTT; CDR3: CASSEGVTTGELFF
V: TRBV4-3; size: NA; D: NA; J: TRBJ2-3; DNA: TGCGCCAGCAGCCAAGACGGAACGGGAGACACGGTAGATACGCAGTATTTT; CDR3: CASSQDGTGDTVDTQYF
V: TRBV7-3; size: NA; D: TRBD1; J: TRBJ1-3; DNA: TGTGCCAGCAGCCTAGGACAGGCCAACTCTGGAAACACCATATATTTT; CDR3: CASSLGQANSGNTIYF
V: TRBV9; size: NA; D: TRBD2; J: TRBJ2-1; DNA: TGTGCCAGCAGCGTAGGTTCCCGGACTAGCGGGAGGAGGAATGAGCAGTTCTTC; CDR3: CASSVGSRTSGRRNEQFF
V: TRBV18; size: NA; D: NA; J: TRBJ2-1; DNA: TGTGCCAGCTCACCAGGAGGGTTCGATGAGCAGTTCTTC; CDR3: CASSPGGFDEQFF
V: TRBV5-4; size: few; D: TRBD1; J: TRBJ2-4; DNA: TGTGCCAGCAGCTCTGGACAGGGTGGGGTCAAAAACATTCAGTACTTC; CDR3: CASSSGQGGVKNIQYF
V: TRBV10-1; size: NA; D: NA; J: TRBJ1-1; DNA: TGCGCCATTTCGCCCGCTCAGAAGAACACTGAAGCTTTCTTT; CDR3: CAISPAQKNTEAFF
V: TRBV9; size: NA; D: TRBD2; J: TRBJ2-1; DNA: TGTGCCAGCAGCGTAGCTGAAGGGAGACTAGCGGGGTCCAATGAGCAGTTCTTC; CDR3: CASSVAEGRLAGSNEQFF
V: TRBV7-9; size: NA; D: NA; J: TRBJ1-2; DNA: TGTGCCAGCAGCTTCCACGGGGGCGAGTATGGCTACACCTTC; CDR3: CASSFHGGEYGYTF
V: TRBV6-5; size: NA; D: NA; J: TRBJ2-1; DNA: TGTGCCAGCAGTTACTCCTTCGGGACTGAGCAGTTCTTC; CDR3: CASSYSFGTEQFF
V: TRBV3-1/TRBV3-2; size: NA; D: TRBD1; J: TRBJ1-5; DNA: TGTGCCAGCAGACAACAGGGGAGTAATCAGCCCCAGCATTTT; CDR3: CASRQQGSNQPQHF
V: TRBV7-7; size: NA; D: NA; J: TRBJ2-5; DNA: TGTGCTAGCAGCTTAGCGGGCAGGGGGGAAGAGACCCAGTACTTC; CDR3: CASSLAGRGEETQYF